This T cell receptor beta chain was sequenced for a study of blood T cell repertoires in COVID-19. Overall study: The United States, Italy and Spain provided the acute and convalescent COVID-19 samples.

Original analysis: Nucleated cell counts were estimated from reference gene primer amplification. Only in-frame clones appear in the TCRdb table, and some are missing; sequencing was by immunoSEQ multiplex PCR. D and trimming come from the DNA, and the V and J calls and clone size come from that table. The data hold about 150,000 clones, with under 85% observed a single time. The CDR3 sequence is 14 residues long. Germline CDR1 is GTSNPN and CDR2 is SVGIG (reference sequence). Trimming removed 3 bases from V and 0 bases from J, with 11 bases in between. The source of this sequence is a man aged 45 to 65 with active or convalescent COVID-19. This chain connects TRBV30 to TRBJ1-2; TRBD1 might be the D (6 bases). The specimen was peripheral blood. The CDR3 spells CAWSRDNSNYGYTF. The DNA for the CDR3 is TGTGCCTGGAGCCGGGACAACTCTAACTATGGCTACACCTTC.